This entry lists 6 T cell receptor beta chains sequenced from one sample in a study of cytomegalovirus exposure and HLA in healthy donors. It was with 60 Vbeta and 13 Jbeta primers that the PCR ran. Sequencing was performed with immunoSEQ multiplex PCR; in TCRdb, only in-frame clones are kept and a portion is missing. The data contain under 130,000 clones, about four fifths of them singletons. Material for sequencing was PBMCs. The receptors stem from a man aged 25-45 years in good health and CMV-seronegative.

The V gene is TRBV7-2, the J gene TRBJ2-7; D may be TRBD1 (6 bases). CDR3 length: 14 amino acids. Germline loops: CDR1 SGHTA, CDR2 FQGNSA. V was cut by 1 base and J by 3 bases, with 10 bases left in between. The CDR3 DNA is TGTGCCAGCAGCTTAGTAGGACAGATCTACGAGCAGTACTTC. Translating it yields CASSLVGQIYEQYF.

In its sample, this clone was seen a few times. This chain links TRBV4-1 with TRBJ1-5; TRBD1 might be the D (5 bases). Germline CDR1 MGHRA, CDR2 YSYEKL. V lost 0 bases, J lost 11 bases, and 11 bases lay in between. CDR3 length: 13 amino acids. The CDR3 sequence: CASSQDTGESQHF. For the CDR3, the DNA is TGCGCCAGCAGCCAAGATACGGGGGAGTCCCAGCATTTT.

The V and J genes are TRBV6-5 and TRBJ2-5; a possible D gene is TRBD2 (6 bases). This CDR3 spans 12 amino acids. The V and J ends lost 2 bases and 5 bases respectively, with 6 bases between them. Germline values: CDR1 MNHEY, CDR2 SVGAGI. The CDR3 region has the DNA TGTGCCAGCAGTTACGCGGGGGAGACCCAGTACTTC. Translated, it gives CASSYAGETQYF.

The rearrangement links TRBV7-9 to TRBJ2-7; 10 bases align to TRBD2. Germline values: CDR1 SEHNR, CDR2 FQNEAQ (reference sequence). The CDR3 contains 16 residues. Losses at the gene ends were 1 base for V and 3 bases for J; bases not matched to a gene: 6. CDR3 residues: CASSLGPAGGLYEQYF. CDR3 bases: TGTGCCAGCAGCTTAGGGCCAGCGGGAGGGCTCTACGAGCAGTACTTC.

The rearrangement links TRBV9 to TRBJ2-1; tentative D call: TRBD2 (5 bases). The germline V and J ends were trimmed by 3 bases and 4 bases, with 17 bases remaining between them. The CDR3 loop spans 16 amino acids. Germline lookup yields CDR1 SGDLS and CDR2 YYNGEE. CDR3 region: CASSARPGNLYNEQFF. As DNA, the CDR3 is TGTGCCAGCAGCGCCCGCCCCGGGAATCTATACAATGAGCAGTTCTTC.

The genes are TRBV5-1 and TRBJ1-5; D is undetermined. V was shortened by 1 base and J by 3 bases, with 11 bases between the two germline ends. This CDR3 has 15 residues. In germline, CDR1 is SGHRS, CDR2 YFSETQ. Written as DNA, the CDR3 is TGCGCCAGCAGCTTGTCACCCGACAACAATCAGCCCCAGCATTTT. Residues: CASSLSPDNNQPQHF.